The TCR beta chain under discussion was sequenced for a study of beta chain features in type 1 diabetes. The table lists this clone with a few counts. What it binds is not known. The study reverse transcribed the entire isolated RNA, so it sequenced expressed TCRB transcripts. The table came from immunoSEQ multiplex PCR; TCRdb's copy has only in-frame clones and leaves some out. This sample has over 200,000 clones, with approximately 11% found just once. Germline loops: CDR1 SGHTA, CDR2 FQGTGA. The CDR3 length is 14 residues. V dropped 2 bases and J dropped 0; count of bases not matched to a gene: 1. Points from the study as a whole: Type 1 diabetes patients had TCRB CDR3s that were shorter (moderately but significantly so) in all four CD4+ subsets.

Material: naive CD4+ T cells from blood. This sequence joins TRBV7-3 and TRBJ2-7; 7 nucleotides line up with TRBD2. The receptor's source is a man aged 30 to 39 with type 1 diabetes. As DNA, the CDR3 is TGTGCCAGCAGCTTAGGGGGGGACTCCTACGAGCAGTACTTC. It specifies CASSLGGDSYEQYF.